This is a list of T cell receptor beta chains from one sample in a study of cytomegalovirus exposure and HLA in healthy donors. Clones were read by immunoSEQ multiplex PCR, and TCRdb kept only the in-frame ones, dropping some. This sample carries approximately 110,000 clones, roughly 70% of them seen once, and the ten largest clones take roughly a tenth. Sequencing was carried out using PBMCs. The source is a man between 35 and 55 years old in good health and CMV-seropositive. CDR3s include the opening cysteine and the closing phenylalanine or tryptophan. The order of the fields is CDR3 length, J gene, D gene, clone size, V gene, CDR3 DNA, CDR3 protein. A D gene is named only where the DNA matches it firmly. The listing skips clone size in some rows; elsewhere it reads once, few, many or a size class.

14,TRBJ1-5,NA,NA,TRBV27,TGTGCCAGCAGTTTCTCGGGTGGCGGTCAGCCCCAGCATTTT,CASSFSGGGQPQHF
13,TRBJ1-2,NA,NA,TRBV4-1,TGCGCCAGCAGCCAAGTAGGGGACTATGGCTACACCTTC,CASSQVGDYGYTF
14,TRBJ2-1,TRBD2,NA,TRBV6-6,TGTGCCAGCAGTCTAGGACTAGCGGACAATGAGCAGTTCTTC,CASSLGLADNEQFF
16,TRBJ2-6,TRBD1,NA,TRBV5-4,TGTGCCAGCAGCCGGGACAGGGTTTCTGGGGCCAACGTCCTGACTTTC,CASSRDRVSGANVLTF
16,TRBJ1-1,NA,NA,TRBV18,TGTGCCAGCTCGCCTCTCCAGGGGCCCATGAACACTGAAGCTTTCTTT,CASSPLQGPMNTEAFF
14,TRBJ2-7,NA,NA,TRBV14,TGTGCCAGCAGCCAAGCGGAGCGTCCCTACGAGCAGTACTTC,CASSQAERPYEQYF
13,TRBJ2-7,TRBD1,NA,TRBV7-7,TGTGCTAGCAGCCGAGGACAGGGCGACGAGCAGTACTTC,CASSRGQGDEQYF
13,TRBJ1-2,TRBD1,NA,TRBV5-1,TGCGCCAGCAGCCCCCAGGGGGCCTATGGCTACACCTTC,CASSPQGAYGYTF
15,TRBJ2-7,TRBD1,NA,TRBV5-8,TGTGCCAGCAGCTTCGCAGGACAGGGCTCCTACGAGCAGTACTTC,CASSFAGQGSYEQYF
15,TRBJ2-2,NA,NA,TRBV15,TGTGCCACCAGCGGAGACACAGGGAACACCGGGGAGCTGTTTTTT,CATSGDTGNTGELFF
14,TRBJ2-1,NA,few,TRBV7-8,TGTGCCAGCAGCCTAAAGCCCTCCTACAATGAGCAGTTCTTC,CASSLKPSYNEQFF
14,TRBJ1-1,NA,NA,TRBV28,TGTGCCAGCAGTTTAACGGAGGCAATGGCTGAAGCTTTCTTT,CASSLTEAMAEAFF